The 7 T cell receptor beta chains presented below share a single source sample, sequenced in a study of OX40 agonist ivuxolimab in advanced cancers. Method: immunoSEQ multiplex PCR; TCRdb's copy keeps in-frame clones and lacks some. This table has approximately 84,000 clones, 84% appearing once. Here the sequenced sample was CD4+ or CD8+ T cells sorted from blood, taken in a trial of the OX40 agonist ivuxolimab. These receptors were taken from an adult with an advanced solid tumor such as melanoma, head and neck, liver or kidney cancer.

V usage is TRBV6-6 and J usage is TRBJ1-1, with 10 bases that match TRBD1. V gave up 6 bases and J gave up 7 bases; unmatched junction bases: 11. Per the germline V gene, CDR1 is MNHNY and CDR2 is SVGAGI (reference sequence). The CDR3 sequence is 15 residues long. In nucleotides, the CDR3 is TGTGCCAGCAGCAAATCGCCGGGACAGGGGTTTGAAGCTTTCTTT. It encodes CASSKSPGQGFEAFF.

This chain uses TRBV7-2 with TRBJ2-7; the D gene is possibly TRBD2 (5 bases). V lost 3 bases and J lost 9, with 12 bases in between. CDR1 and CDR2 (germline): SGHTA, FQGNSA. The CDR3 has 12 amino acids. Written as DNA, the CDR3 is TGTGCCAGCAGCTTGGACGCCGAGGGGCAGTACTTC. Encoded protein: CASSLDAEGQYF.

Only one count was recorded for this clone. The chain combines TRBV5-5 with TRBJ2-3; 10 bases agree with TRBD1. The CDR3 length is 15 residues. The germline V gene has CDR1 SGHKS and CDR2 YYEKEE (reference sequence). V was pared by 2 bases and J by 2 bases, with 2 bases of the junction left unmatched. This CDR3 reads CASSFGTGDTDTQYF. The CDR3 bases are TGTGCCAGCAGCTTCGGGACAGGGGACACAGATACGCAGTATTTT. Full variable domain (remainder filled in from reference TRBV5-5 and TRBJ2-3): DAGVTQSPTHLIKTRGQQVTLRCSPISGHKSVSWYQQVLGQGPQFIFQYYEKEERGRGNFPDRFSARQFPNYSSELNVNALLLGDSALYLCASSFGTGDTDTQYFGPGTRLTVL.

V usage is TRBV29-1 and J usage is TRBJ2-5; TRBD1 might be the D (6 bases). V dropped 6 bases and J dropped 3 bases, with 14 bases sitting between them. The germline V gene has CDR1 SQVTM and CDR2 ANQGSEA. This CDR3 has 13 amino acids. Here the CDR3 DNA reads TGCAGCGTGGCTTTGCGGACAGAAGAGACCCAGTACTTC. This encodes CSVALRTEETQYF.

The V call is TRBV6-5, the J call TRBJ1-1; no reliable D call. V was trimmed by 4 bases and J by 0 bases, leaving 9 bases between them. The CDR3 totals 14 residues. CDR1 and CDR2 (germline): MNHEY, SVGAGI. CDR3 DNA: TGTGCCAGCAGTTCGCTGCATTTGAACACTGAAGCTTTCTTT. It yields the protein CASSSLHLNTEAFF.

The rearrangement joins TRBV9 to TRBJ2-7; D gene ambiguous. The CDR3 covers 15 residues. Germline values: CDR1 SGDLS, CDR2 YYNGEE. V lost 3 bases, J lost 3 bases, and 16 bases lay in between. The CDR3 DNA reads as TGTGCCAGCAGCGCCGGGCCCACCCCGAGCTACGAGCAGTACTTC. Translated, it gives CASSAGPTPSYEQYF.

CDR3 sequence (DNA): TGCGCCAGCAGCTTGCTACTAGCGGGGTACGCAGATACGCAGTATTTT. This sequence encodes CASSLLLAGYADTQYF. V is TRBV5-1 and J is TRBJ2-3; 10 bases map to TRBD2. The CDR3 has 16 residues. The V segment lost 1 base and the J segment 4 bases; nucleotides outside the gene matches: 6. Germline V lookup: CDR1 SGHRS, CDR2 YFSETQ.